Listed below are T cell receptor beta chains from one sample, sequenced in a study of T cells after yellow fever vaccination. TCRdb reprocessed the 5' RACE reads via MiXCR and lists one record per CDR3 protein. The table lists 95,000 to 150,000 distinct CDR3 sequences, approximately 14% of them singletons. The sequencing used CD8+ T cells sorted from PBMCs, collected 5 days after the yellow fever booster vaccination. These receptors were obtained from a man aged 18-30 years who received the YFV17D yellow fever vaccine. Both conserved end residues are part of each CDR3. Each record gives: V gene, CDR3 length, D gene, clone size, J gene, CDR3 DNA, CDR3 protein. The D gene is left open where the match is weak. The size field is filled for only some rows; it gives once, few, many or a size class.

TRBV5-4,12,.,few,TRBJ2-1,TGTGCCAGCAGCTTGACGCGGGATGAGCAGTTCTTC,CASSLTRDEQFF
TRBV4-3,15,.,.,TRBJ2-2,TGCGCCAGCAGCCAAGGGGCGTGGGGCACCGGGGAGCTGTTTTTT,CASSQGAWGTGELFF
TRBV29-1,12,.,.,TRBJ1-2,TGCAGCGTTCGGTGGGGACCTTATGGCTACACCTTC,CSVRWGPYGYTF
TRBV14,15,.,.,TRBJ2-7,TGTGCCAGCAGCCAAGATTGGGGATATGACTCCGAGCAGTACTTC,CASSQDWGYDSEQYF
TRBV20-1,14,.,.,TRBJ1-1,TGCAGTGCTAGAGAGCGGGGGATATACACTGAAGCTTTCTTT,CSARERGIYTEAFF
TRBV28,13,.,few,TRBJ1-1,TGTGCCAGCACCTTCGGGGGTCCCACTGAAGCTTTCTTT,CASTFGGPTEAFF
TRBV4-1,14,TRBD2,.,TRBJ2-1,TGCGCCAGCAGCCAAGGCCTAGCGGGGGATCCAGTGTTCTTC,CASSQGLAGDPVFF
TRBV15,15,.,.,TRBJ2-1,TGTGCCACCAGCAGAGATCGGGTCTCCTACAATGAGCAGTTCTTC,CATSRDRVSYNEQFF
TRBV28,14,.,few,TRBJ2-6,TGTGCCAGCAGTTTAGGGTTTGGGGCCAACGTCCTGACTTTC,CASSLGFGANVLTF
TRBV25-1,15,.,few,TRBJ2-2,TGTGCCAGCAGTGAAGAGTACAGGGCTACCGGGGAGCTGTTTTTT,CASSEEYRATGELFF
TRBV19,16,.,few,TRBJ1-1,TGTGCCAGTAGTACGATGTGGGAAGGTAGGGGCACTGAAGCTTTCTTT,CASSTMWEGRGTEAFF
TRBV5-1,17,.,few,TRBJ2-7,TGCGCCAGCAGCCCAATCGTCCCGGACGGGCGTTCCTACGAGCAGTACTTC,CASSPIVPDGRSYEQYF
TRBV6-5,15,TRBD1,few,TRBJ1-2,TGTGCCAGCAGTTACTCGACAGGGTCGAACTATGGCTACACCTTC,CASSYSTGSNYGYTF
TRBV7-9,15,TRBD1,.,TRBJ2-7,TGTGCCAGCAGCAACCGGGACAGGGGTCTCTACGAGCAGTACTTC,CASSNRDRGLYEQYF
TRBV5-1,14,.,.,TRBJ1-2,TGCGCCAGCAGCGGGGACGCACTAAACTATGGCTACACCTTC,CASSGDALNYGYTF
TRBV2,15,TRBD1,few,TRBJ2-2,TGTGCCAGCAGCGGACAGGGAGTGATCGCCGGGGAGCTGTTTTTT,CASSGQGVIAGELFF
TRBV7-3,15,TRBD1,medium-sized,TRBJ2-5,TGTGCCAGCAGCTTGACGGGGACAGGGCAAGAGACCCAGTACTTC,CASSLTGTGQETQYF
TRBV5-1,18,TRBD2,.,TRBJ2-3,TGCGCCAGCAGCCCGATTCCGGGACTAGCGGTCAGCACAGATACGCAGTATTTT,CASSPIPGLAVSTDTQYF
TRBV4-1,17,.,few,TRBJ2-7,TGCGCCAGCAGCCAAGGAACCGGGACCTTCAGCTCCTACGAGCAGTACTTC,CASSQGTGTFSSYEQYF
TRBV20-1,17,TRBD1,few,TRBJ2-2,TGCAGTGCTCCAAACCTTTGGACAGGGGAGAACACCGGGGAGCTGTTTTTT,CSAPNLWTGENTGELFF
TRBV27,13,.,few,TRBJ1-2,TGTGCCAGCAGTCCCCTGAAGTCCTATGGCTACACCTTC,CASSPLKSYGYTF
TRBV6-2/TRBV6-3,13,TRBD1,.,TRBJ1-5,TGTGCCAGCAGCGGACAGGGCGATCAGACCCAGCATTTT,CASSGQGDQTQHF
TRBV12-3/TRBV12-4,15,.,.,TRBJ1-2,TGTGCCAGCAGCCCTGGGGCAGGCCCCTTCTATGGCTACACCTTC,CASSPGAGPFYGYTF
TRBV5-4,15,TRBD2,.,TRBJ2-2,TGTGCCAGCAGCTTCGCGGGGGGGCTCCCCGGGGAGCTGTTTTTT,CASSFAGGLPGELFF
TRBV12-3/TRBV12-4,14,.,few,TRBJ1-3,TGTGCCAGCAGTTTTTCAGGGGCTGGAAACACCATATATTTT,CASSFSGAGNTIYF
TRBV15,19,.,few,TRBJ2-1,TGTGCCACCAGCAGCTTTTGGGGTCGACTTCCTACCGAATACAATGAGCAGTTCTTC,CATSSFWGRLPTEYNEQFF
TRBV7-2,16,.,.,TRBJ2-1,TGTGCCAGCAGCTTAGCGGCGGGGGCTCTCTACAATGAGCAGTTCTTC,CASSLAAGALYNEQFF
TRBV19,16,TRBD2,few,TRBJ2-3,TGTGCCAGTAGTATAGTGGCGGGGGGCCCCACAGATACGCAGTATTTT,CASSIVAGGPTDTQYF
TRBV7-2,16,TRBD1,.,TRBJ2-3,TGTGCCAGCAGCTCGATGGGACAGGGAGCGTCCGATACGCAGTATTTT,CASSSMGQGASDTQYF
TRBV7-9,16,.,few,TRBJ2-7,TGTGCCAGCAGCTACGCCACCGCCAGGACCTATTACGAGCAGTACTTC,CASSYATARTYYEQYF
TRBV6-1,15,.,.,TRBJ2-7,TGTGCCAGCGCTCTCCTGGGTAGCGGACCCTACGAGCAGTACTTC,CASALLGSGPYEQYF
TRBV5-6,16,.,few,TRBJ2-3,TGTGCCAGCAGCCGCTCGGTGAGGGCGGGCGCAGATACGCAGTATTTT,CASSRSVRAGADTQYF
TRBV6-2/TRBV6-3,14,.,few,TRBJ1-2,TGTGCCAGCAGTTACCGGTCGGAGGCCTATGGCTACACCTTC,CASSYRSEAYGYTF
TRBV4-3,16,TRBD1,few,TRBJ2-5,TGCGCCAGCAGCCCCTGGGACAGGGGGAAGCAAGAGACCCAGTACTTC,CASSPWDRGKQETQYF
TRBV11-2,13,.,many,TRBJ2-2,TGTGCCAGCAGCGGTTTGTACACCGGGGAGCTGTTTTTT,CASSGLYTGELFF
TRBV7-6,17,TRBD2,.,TRBJ2-3,TGTGCCAGCAGCTTGTCTAGCGGGGGTTTGATCACAGATACGCAGTATTTT,CASSLSSGGLITDTQYF
TRBV29-1,14,TRBD1,.,TRBJ2-2,TGCAGCGTTGATCGGACAGGGGGCAGCGGGGAGCTGTTTTTT,CSVDRTGGSGELFF
TRBV15,14,TRBD2,few,TRBJ2-7,TGTGCCACCAGCACGTTCCGGGGGGGCTACGAGCAGTACTTC,CATSTFRGGYEQYF
TRBV7-9,14,TRBD2,many,TRBJ2-1,TGTGCCAGCAACTACCGTGCTAGCGGCGTTGAGCAGTTCTTC,CASNYRASGVEQFF
TRBV7-9,17,.,.,TRBJ1-4,TGTGCCAGCAGCAACTCCTTAGAGGGGATCACTAATGAAAAACTGTTTTTT,CASSNSLEGITNEKLFF
TRBV4-3,16,.,few,TRBJ1-2,TGCGCCAGCAGCCCTGCCCGGACAGAGTCTAACTATGGCTACACCTTC,CASSPARTESNYGYTF
TRBV12-3/TRBV12-4,15,TRBD1,few,TRBJ1-1,TGTGCCAGCAGCAATCCCGGGACAGGGCACACTGAAGCTTTCTTT,CASSNPGTGHTEAFF
TRBV12-3/TRBV12-4,15,.,few,TRBJ1-5,TGTGCCAGCAGTTTAGCAGGGAATAGCAATCAGCCCCAGCATTTT,CASSLAGNSNQPQHF
TRBV4-1,15,.,.,TRBJ1-5,TGCGCCAGCAGCCAAGGCAGGGCCCACAATCAGCCCCAGCATTTT,CASSQGRAHNQPQHF
TRBV4-3,13,.,.,TRBJ2-3,TGCGCCAGCAGCCAAGACACCCGACCGCCGCAGTATTTT,CASSQDTRPPQYF
TRBV11-2,16,.,.,TRBJ2-6,TGTGCCAGCAGCTTCGGACCGGTCTCTGGGGCCAACGTCCTGACTTTC,CASSFGPVSGANVLTF
TRBV12-3/TRBV12-4,12,.,.,TRBJ2-7,TGTGCCAGCAGCAGAACAGCTTACGAGCAGTACTTC,CASSRTAYEQYF
TRBV27,13,.,.,TRBJ1-5,TGTGCCAGCAGTTACAGAGCACGGCAGCCCCAGCATTTT,CASSYRARQPQHF
TRBV6-2/TRBV6-3,16,TRBD2,.,TRBJ2-2,TGTGCCAGCAGAACTGCTAGCGGAACAAACACCGGGGAGCTGTTTTTT,CASRTASGTNTGELFF
TRBV28,14,.,few,TRBJ2-3,TGTGCCAGCAGTTTTCTTTCGGGCACAGATACGCAGTATTTT,CASSFLSGTDTQYF
TRBV4-3,15,TRBD2,.,TRBJ2-2,TGCGCCAGCAGCCAGGGGACTACGAACACCGGGGAGCTGTTTTTT,CASSQGTTNTGELFF
TRBV3-1,19,TRBD2,few,TRBJ2-5,TGTGCCAGCAGCCAAGAAGGGGAAAGACTAGCGGGGGAACAAGAGACCCAGTACTTC,CASSQEGERLAGEQETQYF
TRBV24-1,14,.,.,TRBJ1-4,TGTGCCACCAGTGACGATACAGGGAGTGAAAAACTGTTTTTT,CATSDDTGSEKLFF
TRBV3-1,16,TRBD1,few,TRBJ1-2,TGTGCCAGTGCGACAGGGGGCATTGGGACTAACTATGGCTACACCTTC,CASATGGIGTNYGYTF
TRBV7-6,13,.,.,TRBJ1-1,TGTGCCAGCAGCTTAGCGCGGGGATCTGAAGCTTTCTTT,CASSLARGSEAFF
TRBV6-1,14,TRBD1,.,TRBJ2-3,TGTGCCAGCAGTCCAACAGGGGATCCAGATACGCAGTATTTT,CASSPTGDPDTQYF
TRBV4-3,14,.,.,TRBJ1-2,TGCGCCAGCAGCCCCCCAGGGGCTAACTATGGCTACACCTTC,CASSPPGANYGYTF
TRBV11-2,15,.,.,TRBJ1-1,TGTGCCAGCAGCTTAGTGGCGTCAATGAACACTGAAGCTTTCTTT,CASSLVASMNTEAFF
TRBV7-2,15,.,.,TRBJ2-7,TGTGCCAGCAGCCACACTAGGCAGGTAACCTACGAGCAGTACTTC,CASSHTRQVTYEQYF